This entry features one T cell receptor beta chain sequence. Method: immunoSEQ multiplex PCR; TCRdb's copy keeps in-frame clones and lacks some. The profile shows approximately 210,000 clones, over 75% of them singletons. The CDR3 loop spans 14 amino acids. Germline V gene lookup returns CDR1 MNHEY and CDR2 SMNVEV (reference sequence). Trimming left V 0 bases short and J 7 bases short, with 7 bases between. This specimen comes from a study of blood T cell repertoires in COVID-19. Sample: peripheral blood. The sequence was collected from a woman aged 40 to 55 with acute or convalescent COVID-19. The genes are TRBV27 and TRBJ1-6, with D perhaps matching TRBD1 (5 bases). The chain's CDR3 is CASSLSTVNSPLHF. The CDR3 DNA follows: TGTGCCAGCAGTTTATCGACAGTAAATTCACCCCTCCACTTT.